Listed here is a single T cell receptor beta chain. The antigen is not known. TCR beta cDNA libraries included unique molecular identifiers. TCRdb used MiXCR to reprocess the PCR reads, holding one entry per CDR3 protein. The sample yields some 700,000 distinct CDR3 sequences, roughly three fifths seen once. This sample was included in a study of post-analysis software for immune sequencing data. Study-wide points: Controls showed lower frequencies than patients for 5 or 6 TRBV segments, and TRBV5-6, TRBV5-1 and TRBV20-1 were among these.

There are 14 residues in the CDR3. CDR1 and CDR2 from the germline V gene are MNHEY and SVGEGT. Trimming pared 6 bases from V and 4 bases from J, leaving 15 bases between. Sequenced material: blood. This clonotype was obtained from a girl aged 2-10 years with multiple sclerosis. The chain employs TRBV6-2 or TRBV6-3 and TRBJ2-5; D is possibly TRBD2 (5 bases). The CDR3 nucleotides are TGTGCCAGCAGCACGGACCCCGGGGTAGAGACCCAGTACTTC. Translation: CASSTDPGVETQYF.